This T cell receptor beta chain appears in the sequencing data of a study of T cells in Graves' hyperthyroidism and ophthalmopathy. Study overall: Peripheral blood draws took place at initial diagnosis, ahead of any treatment.

The investigators amplified TCR beta CDR3 regions from RNA transcripts. An initial round of RT-PCR targeting the TCR CDR3 relied on the HTBI primer set. Each CDR3 protein gets one entry after TCRdb re-called the multiplex PCR reads with MiXCR. This table holds fewer than 750,000 distinct CDR3 sequences, over 12% found once. Overall study results and limits: Peripheral blood also featured most of the thyroid clonotypes expanded above 0.001. In validation, the model predicted ophthalmopathy. These predictions came a median approximately 5.9 months before onset.

This clonotype occurred many times. The antigen is unknown. Clinical symptoms, serum thyroxine, TRAb, thyroid ultrasound and orbital computed tomography informed diagnoses. Trimming left V 3 bases short and J 5 bases short, with 14 bases between. Looked up from germline, CDR1 is MNHEY and CDR2 is SVGEGT. This CDR3 is built from 14 residues. Input material: blood. This receptor was taken from a woman in her 40s with Graves' ophthalmopathy. The chain couples TRBV6-2 or TRBV6-3 to TRBJ2-7, with D possibly matching TRBD2 (6 bases). CDR3 sequence reads: CASSYIAGSHEQYF. CDR3 coding DNA: TGTGCCAGCAGTTATATCGCGGGAAGCCACGAGCAGTACTTC.